This entry describes one T cell receptor (beta chain). The target antigen is unknown. The data belong to a study of T cell repertoires in cytomegalovirus infection. On the study more broadly: Both recently identified HLA-C-restricted and well-studied HLA-B-restricted CMV epitopes were used in the study.

The CDR3 has 16 amino acids. Germline V gene lookup returns CDR1 SGHVS and CDR2 FNYEAQ. V lost 5 bases and J 4 bases, leaving 17 bases between the germline ends. Using its own MiXCR run on the reads, TCRdb lists one record per CDR3 protein. The sample lists approximately 910,000 distinct CDR3 sequences, about 33% occurring once. The clonotype comes from a human donor in good health (CMV status not recorded). Some clones in this sample may be carry-over from other donors' samples. This material consisted of cultured CD8+ T cells from PBMCs, taken from culture after CMV antigen stimulation. The J gene is TRBJ2-2, the V gene TRBV7-6, with D unclear. CDR3 DNA sequence: TGTGCCAGCAGCCCCTTTCTGAGCCCTGGCACCGGGGAGCTGTTTTTT. Translated, it gives CASSPFLSPGTGELFF.